This T cell receptor (beta chain) was captured in a study of cytomegalovirus exposure and HLA in healthy donors. Study-level findings and limits: In a later analysis, common viral pathogens appeared linked to several of the most significant clusters.

With respect to this clone: Antigen: not known.

Trimming removed 6 bases from V and 13 bases from J, with 18 bases in between. The CDR3 length is 12 residues. The V gene's germline CDR1 is MNHEY and CDR2 SVGAGI. The PCR was carried out with 60 Vbeta primers and 13 Jbeta primers. Generated by immunoSEQ multiplex PCR, the TCRdb table keeps only in-frame clones and is missing some. The repertoire holds some 150,000 clones, 82% seen once, with under 7.5% in the top ten. The gene calls are TRBV6-5 and TRBJ2-5; possible D gene TRBD2, 6 bases. Material: PBMCs. The sequence was collected from a woman between 45 and 60 years old in good health and CMV-seropositive. The CDR3 region is CASSLTAGSLYF. CDR3 nucleotides: TGTGCCAGCAGCCTGACCGCGGGGTCCCTGTACTTC.